This T cell receptor beta chain was profiled in a study of metastatic and nonmetastatic thyroid tumors. Notes on this clone: Other DNA sequences from this sample encode an identical CDR3 as well.

Deletions cut 0 bases from V and 3 bases from J, with 6 bases between. The CDR3 contains 13 residues. The germline gives CDR1 SGHNT, CDR2 YYREEE (reference sequence). TCRdb re-analyzed the PCR reads through MiXCR. Of tens of thousands of clones in the sample, around 17% were seen once. Every patient was untreated before thyroid surgery. This TCR came from a female donor with papillary thyroid cancer or a benign thyroid nodule (not recorded which). Some clones in this sample may be carry-over from other donors' samples. The sequenced sample was blood. The chain joins TRBV5-4 to TRBJ2-5, with D unresolved. Here the CDR3 reads CASSLGTKETQYF. CDR3 in DNA: TGTGCCAGCAGCTTGGGCACGAAAGAGACCCAGTACTTC.